These 29 T cell receptor beta chains were sequenced from one sample in a study of regulatory T cells in long-lasting Graves disease. This sample's time point: persistent/refractory GD, antithyroid drugs over 5 years with positive TRAb. PBMC-extracted RNA yielded the TCR library. Construction of TCR beta libraries relied on iRepertoire HTBI primers and on Arm-PCR targeting CDR3 regions. From the multiplex PCR reads, TCRdb called clonotypes with MiXCR, one entry per CDR3 protein. This sample has 700,000 or so distinct CDR3 sequences; around 30% occur once, and the top ten carry around 42%. This sample comprised peripheral blood mononuclear cells (PBMCs), obtained when the disease was refractory, from a patient treated with antithyroid drugs. The receptor source for this set is a female donor with Graves disease.

This clonotype was counted only a few times. V and J are TRBV7-9 and TRBJ1-2; D is possibly TRBD1 (5 bases). V dropped 5 bases and J dropped 0 bases, with 25 bases sitting between them. The CDR3 has 19 amino acids. Germline V CDR1 and CDR2: SEHNR, FQNEAQ (reference sequence). The CDR3 loop reads CASSRYPDRMGLANYGYTF. The CDR3 nucleotides read TGTGCCAGCAGCAGGTACCCCGACAGAATGGGATTAGCTAACTATGGCTACACCTTC.

This clonotype appeared a few times. The V call is TRBV6-2 or TRBV6-3, the J call TRBJ1-4; D remains ambiguous. There are 14 residues in the CDR3. V was trimmed by 2 bases and J by 4 bases, leaving 8 bases between them. Germline lookup yields CDR1 MNHEY and CDR2 SVGEGT. The CDR3 coding sequence is TGTGCCAGCAGTTACCCCCCCTATAATGAAAAACTGTTTTTT. It yields the protein CASSYPPYNEKLFF.

In this sample, this clonotype turned up once. CDR3 coding DNA: TGTGCCAGCAGCTTAGGCCGGGGACAGGGGGAACCTACGAAGCAGTACTTC. The encoded protein is CASSLGRGQGEPTKQYF. V is TRBV13 and J is TRBJ2-7, with 11 bases identical to TRBD1. CDR3 length equals 17 residues. V was clipped by 0 bases and J by 8 bases; unmatched bases: 12. CDR1 and CDR2 (germline): PRHDT, FYEKMQ (reference sequence). The whole variable domain, remainder taken from reference TRBV13 and TRBJ2-7, is AAGVIQSPRHLIKEKRETATLKCYPIPRHDTVYWYQQGPGQDPQFLISFYEKMQSDKGSIPDRFSAQQFSDYHSELNMSSLELGDSALYFCASSLGRGQGEPTKQYFGPGTRLTVT.

The sample holds a few counts of this clonotype. This chain uses TRBV7-9 with TRBJ1-1; no reliable D call. This CDR3 is built from 15 residues. Germline V lookup: CDR1 SEHNR, CDR2 FQNEAQ (reference sequence). Trimming took off 5 bases at V and 0 bases at J, with 13 bases between the two ends. CDR3 in amino acids: CASSRTSTVNTEAFF. Written as DNA, the CDR3 is TGTGCCAGCAGCCGGACCTCAACCGTGAACACTGAAGCTTTCTTT.

The J gene is TRBJ2-1, the V gene TRBV6-1; unclear D gene. This CDR3 comprises 16 residues. V was cut by 7 bases and J by 2 bases, with 18 bases left in between. Germline V CDR1 and CDR2: MNHNS, SASEGT. CDR3 protein: CASIHDPSSAYNEQFF. The CDR3 bases are TGTGCCAGCATCCACGACCCGTCCAGTGCCTACAATGAGCAGTTCTTC.

The CDR3 here is CSAPDLGTGLLSNQPQHF. DNA of the CDR3: TGCAGTGCTCCAGACCTCGGGACCGGCCTATTGAGCAATCAGCCCCAGCATTTT. The chain recombines TRBV20-1 with TRBJ1-5, with D possibly TRBD1 on 5 matching bases. CDR1 and CDR2 (germline): DFQATT, SNEGSKA (reference sequence). The ends were cut back, 5 bases at V and 1 base at J, with 24 bases in the middle. CDR3 length: 18 residues.

The V and J genes are TRBV12-5 and TRBJ2-7; unclear D gene. The germline gives CDR1 LGHNT, CDR2 FRNRAP. V was clipped by 7 bases and J by 0 bases, with 28 bases between them. The CDR3 has 19 amino acids. CDR3 in DNA: TGTGCTAGTGCCACTACGCCATCTCAAGAGGACCTATACTCCTACGAGCAGTACTTC. Protein sequence: CASATTPSQEDLYSYEQYF.

The chain joins TRBV28 to TRBJ1-5; D gene unclear. The CDR3 is 15 amino acids. CDR1 MDHEN and CDR2 SYDVKM come from the germline V gene. The germline V and J ends were trimmed by 7 bases and 0 bases, with 13 bases remaining between them. CDR3 sequence reads: CASKVLADSNQPQHF. Here the CDR3 DNA reads TGTGCCAGCAAGGTCCTTGCGGATAGCAATCAGCCCCAGCATTTT.

This clonotype was seen a handful of times. The chain combines TRBV20-1 with TRBJ1-4; D is ambiguous. This CDR3 comprises 13 residues. V lost 0 bases, J lost 6 bases, and 8 bases lay in between. Germline V CDR1 and CDR2: DFQATT, SNEGSKA (reference sequence). The chain's CDR3 is CSARDTGYEKLFF. The CDR3, as DNA: TGCAGTGCTAGAGATACGGGGTATGAAAAACTGTTTTTT.

This rearrangement joins TRBV10-3 to TRBJ2-2, with 7 bases matching TRBD2. V shed 3 bases, J shed 1 base, and the junction held 8 bases outside the gene matches. Germline loops: CDR1 ENHRY, CDR2 SYGVKD. The CDR3 spans 17 residues. The CDR3 loop is CAISDPRKRGNTGELFF. The CDR3 DNA reads as TGTGCCATCAGTGACCCTCGGAAGCGGGGGAACACCGGGGAGCTGTTTTTT.

This clonotype occurred a few times. The rearrangement uses TRBV7-3 and TRBJ2-7; TRBD2 matches at 11 bases. The J segment lost 0 bases and the V segment lost 0 bases, leaving 4 bases of the junction unmatched. The CDR3 is made up of 17 amino acids. CDR1 and CDR2 from the germline V gene are SGHTA and FQGTGA. CDR3 loop: CASSLTGTSGSSYEQYF. Here the CDR3 DNA reads TGTGCCAGCAGCTTAACGGGTACTAGCGGGAGCTCCTACGAGCAGTACTTC. The full variable domain, its missing parts supplied by reference TRBV7-3 and TRBJ2-7, is GAGVSQTPSNKVTEKGKYVELRCDPISGHTALYWYRQSLGQGPEFLIYFQGTGAADDSGLPNDRFFAVRPEGSVSTLKIQRTERGDSAVYLCASSLTGTSGSSYEQYFGPGTRLTVT.

About this clonotype: This may stem from a read error, because a much larger clone lies one nucleotide away. The rearrangement links TRBV12-3 or TRBV12-4 to TRBJ1-5; 9 nucleotides line up with TRBD1. This CDR3 is 16 amino acids long. V lost 4 bases and J lost 5; bases outside the gene matches: 9. CDR3 DNA: TGTGCCAGCAGTTCAAGGGACAGGGCAGACGATCAGCCCCAGCATTTT. Residues: CASSSRDRADDQPQHF.

This clonotype was counted only a few times. The CDR3 coding sequence is TGCGCCAGCAGCTCACGGACAGGGGGCGACTATGGCTACACCTTC. As protein: CASSSRTGGDYGYTF. The chain uses TRBV5-1 and TRBJ1-2, with 11 bases matching TRBD1. Germline values: CDR1 SGHRS, CDR2 YFSETQ. Trimming removed 3 bases from V and 3 bases from J; junction bases left unmatched: 4. This CDR3 region has 15 residues.

Worth noting for this clonotype: At one end, the junction sequence differs from germline, possibly due to a read error. The rearrangement uses TRBV18 and TRBJ1-1; possibly TRBD1 for D (5 bases). The length of the CDR3 is 13 residues. Germline V lookup: CDR1 KGHSH, CDR2 LQKENI. The CDR3 nucleotides are TGTGGCAGCTCACCACAGGAGGGCACTGAAGCTTTCTTT. The encoded protein is CGSSPQEGTEAFF.

This chain connects TRBV18 to TRBJ2-5, with no clear D. From germline, CDR1 is KGHSH and CDR2 LQKENI. The V end was cut by 2 bases, the J end by 1 base, with 11 bases between. The CDR3 runs to 15 residues. CDR3 amino acids: CASSPVKTSQETQYF. CDR3 in DNA: TGTGCCAGCTCACCAGTGAAAACTTCCCAAGAGACCCAGTACTTC. The complete variable domain, with remaining parts taken from reference TRBV18 and TRBJ2-5, reads NAGVMQNPRHLVRRRGQEARLRCSPMKGHSHVYWYRQLPEEGLKFMVYLQKENIIDESGMPKERFSAEFPKEGPSILRIQQVVRGDSAAYFCASSPVKTSQETQYFGPGTRLLVL.

The V call is TRBV7-9, the J call TRBJ2-7; D is possibly TRBD2 (6 bases). There are 17 residues in the CDR3. V gave up 5 bases and J gave up 0 bases, with 20 bases separating them. Germline CDR1 is SEHNR and CDR2 is FQNEAQ (reference sequence). The CDR3 region is CASSATHRDSSSYEQYF. In nucleotides, the CDR3 is TGTGCCAGCAGCGCGACTCACCGGGACTCAAGCTCCTACGAGCAGTACTTC.

Ten or more counts support this clonotype. The chain has TRBV12-3 or TRBV12-4 and TRBJ1-2, with 8 bases identical to TRBD1. The CDR3 extends over 13 amino acids. Trimming cost V 6 bases and J 8 bases; bases outside gene matches: 8. The CDR3 DNA reads as TGTGCCAGCAGGAGACAGGGGATAGGCGGCTACACCTTC. This gives the protein CASRRQGIGGYTF.

This clonotype was seen a few times. The chain recombines TRBV10-3 with TRBJ2-7; TRBD2 agrees at 7 bases. Germline V CDR1 and CDR2: ENHRY, SYGVKD. Trimming cost V 8 bases and J 0 bases; bases outside gene matches: 4. This CDR3 comprises 13 residues. CDR3 DNA: TGTGCCATCGGGAGGGGCACCTCCTACGAGCAGTACTTC. Its protein product is CAIGRGTSYEQYF.

This clonotype was counted a few times. The genes are TRBV13 and TRBJ2-5; the match to TRBD1 covers 7 bases. V gave up 3 bases and J gave up 4 bases; unmatched junction bases: 11. The germline CDR1 and CDR2 sequences are PRHDT and FYEKMQ (reference sequence). The CDR3 spans 16 residues. The CDR3 nucleotides read TGTGCCAGCAGCTTTTTAGGGGGCAGTGGAATAGAGACCCAGTACTTC. It codes for CASSFLGGSGIETQYF.

The rearrangement joins TRBV7-3 to TRBJ1-4, with D uncertain. This CDR3 comprises 16 residues. The germline V and J ends were trimmed by 2 bases and 1 base, with 11 bases remaining between them. Germline CDR1 reads SGHTA; CDR2 reads FQGTGA. CDR3 region: CASSLGVRGTNEKLFF. The CDR3 nucleotides are TGTGCCAGCAGCTTAGGAGTGCGGGGAACTAATGAAAAACTGTTTTTT. Together with reference TRBV7-3 and TRBJ1-4, the CDR3 gives the full variable domain: GAGVSQTPSNKVTEKGKYVELRCDPISGHTALYWYRQSLGQGPEFLIYFQGTGAADDSGLPNDRFFAVRPEGSVSTLKIQRTERGDSAVYLCASSLGVRGTNEKLFFGSGTQLSVL.

This clonotype has more than one count but fewer than ten. This chain joins TRBV28 and TRBJ2-2; weak D call: TRBD2 (7 bases). Trimming pared 3 bases from V and 0 bases from J, leaving 14 bases between. The germline V gene has CDR1 MDHEN and CDR2 SYDVKM. CDR3 length: 17 residues. The chain's CDR3 is CASSLVGGTSNTGELFF. In nucleotides, the CDR3 is TGTGCCAGCAGTTTGGTGGGAGGGACATCGAACACCGGGGAGCTGTTTTTT.

This clonotype was observed at least ten times. V usage is TRBV28 and J usage is TRBJ1-2; the D is unclear. Germline V gene data show CDR1 as MDHEN and CDR2 as SYDVKM. The CDR3 loop spans 14 amino acids. Trimming pared 0 bases from V and 4 bases from J, leaving 9 bases between. This CDR3 is CASSLWDVGYGYTF. The CDR3, as DNA: TGTGCCAGCAGTTTATGGGACGTCGGCTATGGCTACACCTTC.

The chain carries TRBV3-1 and TRBJ1-6; D is possibly TRBD1 (5 bases). V lost 2 bases and J 5 bases, leaving 10 bases between the germline ends. Looked up from germline, CDR1 is LGHDT and CDR2 is YNNKEL (reference sequence). CDR3 length: 15 amino acids. In nucleotides, the CDR3 is TGTGCCAGCAGCCAAATCGGGGACGATAATTCACCCCTCCACTTT. It codes for CASSQIGDDNSPLHF. The full variable domain, rest sourced from reference TRBV3-1 and TRBJ1-6, is DTAVSQTPKYLVTQMGNDKSIKCEQNLGHDTMYWYKQDSKKFLKIMFSYNNKELIINETVPNRFSPKSPDKAHLNLHINSLELGDSAVYFCASSQIGDDNSPLHFGNGTRLTVT.

This chain links TRBV5-4 with TRBJ2-5; no clear D gene. Germline CDR1 SGHNT, CDR2 YYREEE (reference sequence). The V end was cut by 4 bases, the J end by 5 bases, with 9 bases between. This CDR3 spans 12 amino acids. CDR3 DNA sequence: TGTGCCAGCAGCGGTCCCAGGGAGACCCAGTACTTC. This sequence encodes CASSGPRETQYF. Using reference TRBV5-4 and TRBJ2-5 for the parts outside the CDR3, the full variable domain is ETGVTQSPTHLIKTRGQQVTLRCSSQSGHNTVSWYQQALGQGPQFIFQYYREEENGRGNFPPRFSGLQFPNYSSELNVNALELDDSALYLCASSGPRETQYFGPGTRLLVL.

This clonotype was seen a single time. The rearrangement joins TRBV16 to TRBJ1-6; D not certain. The germline gives CDR1 KGHSY, CDR2 FQNENV. Trimming shortened V by 0 bases and J by 9 bases, and 6 bases separated the two germline ends. The CDR3 contains 13 residues. CDR3 in DNA: TGTGCCAGCAGCCAATCTCGCGGTTCACCCCTCCACTTT. Translated, it gives CASSQSRGSPLHF.

This clonotype was detected many times. The V and J genes are TRBV11-2 and TRBJ2-5; D not certain. V lost 8 bases to trimming and J lost 0 bases, with 13 bases between them. Germline CDR1 reads SGHAT; CDR2 reads FQNNGV. The CDR3 is 14 residues long. CDR3 sequence (DNA): TGTGCCAGCCACCGTGATAGGTACCAAGAGACCCAGTACTTC. Protein: CASHRDRYQETQYF.

Comment on this clonotype: This may come from a read error, since a much larger clone is one base off. Here the CDR3 reads CASRSRDRGNGYPF. DNA for the CDR3: TGTGCCAGCAGGAGCCGGGACAGGGGAAATGGCTACCCCTTC. The chain employs TRBV28 and TRBJ1-2; 10 bases are a match to TRBD1. The germline V gene has CDR1 MDHEN and CDR2 SYDVKM. The CDR3 has 14 residues.

The chain's CDR3 is CASSSGQTLNEKLFF. In DNA, the CDR3 is TGTGCCAGCAGTTCGGGACAGACCCTTAATGAAAAACTGTTTTTT. V is TRBV28 and J is TRBJ1-4; 7 nucleotides align to TRBD1. This CDR3 comprises 15 residues. Germline-derived CDR1 and CDR2 are MDHEN and SYDVKM. With 4 bases clipped from V and 4 bases from J, the junction kept 6 bases outside the gene matches.

This clonotype was seen a few times. The chain links TRBV25-1 to TRBJ1-4; 9 bases are a match to TRBD1. Germline assignment: CDR1 MGHDK and CDR2 SYGVNS. After removal of 4 bases from V and 8 bases from J, the junction contained 8 bases not matched to a gene. The CDR3 is 15 residues long. As DNA, the CDR3 is TGTGCCAGCAGTGGATGGACAGGGGCGGAAGAAAAACTGTTTTTT. Translating it yields CASSGWTGAEEKLFF.